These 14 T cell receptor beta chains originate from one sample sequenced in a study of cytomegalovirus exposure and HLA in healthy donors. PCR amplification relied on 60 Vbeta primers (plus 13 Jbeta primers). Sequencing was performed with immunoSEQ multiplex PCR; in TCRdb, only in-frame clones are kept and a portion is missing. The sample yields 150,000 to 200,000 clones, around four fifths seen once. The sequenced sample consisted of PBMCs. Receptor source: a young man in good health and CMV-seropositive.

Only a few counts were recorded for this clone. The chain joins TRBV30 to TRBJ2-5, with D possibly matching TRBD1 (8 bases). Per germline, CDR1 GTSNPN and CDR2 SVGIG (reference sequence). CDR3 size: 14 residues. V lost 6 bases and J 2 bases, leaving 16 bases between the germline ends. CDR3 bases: TGTGCCTGCCATCGGGGGGACAGGCAAGAGACCCAGTACTTC. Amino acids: CACHRGDRQETQYF.

CDR3 coding DNA: TGTGCCAGCGACAGGGAAGCTGGAAACACCATATATTTT. Protein product: CASDREAGNTIYF. The chain uses TRBV2 and TRBJ1-3; TRBD1 matches at 7 bases. CDR3 length: 13 residues. Germline trimming cut 8 bases from V and 2 bases from J; bases unmatched to any gene: 3. Germline loops: CDR1 SNHLY, CDR2 FYNNEI. The variable domain in full, with the rest retrieved from reference TRBV2 and TRBJ1-3, is EPEVTQTPSHQVTQMGQEVILRCVPISNHLYFYWYRQILGQKVEFLVSFYNNEISEKSEIFDDQFSVERPDGSNFTLKIRSTKLEDSAMYFCASDREAGNTIYFGEGSWLTVV.

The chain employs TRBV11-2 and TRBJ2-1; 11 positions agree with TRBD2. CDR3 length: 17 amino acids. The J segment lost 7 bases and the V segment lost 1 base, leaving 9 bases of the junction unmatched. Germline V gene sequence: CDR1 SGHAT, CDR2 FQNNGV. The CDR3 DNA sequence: TGTGCCAGCAGCTTAGGCACTAGCGGGAGATTCAGGAATGAGCAGTTCTTC. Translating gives CASSLGTSGRFRNEQFF.

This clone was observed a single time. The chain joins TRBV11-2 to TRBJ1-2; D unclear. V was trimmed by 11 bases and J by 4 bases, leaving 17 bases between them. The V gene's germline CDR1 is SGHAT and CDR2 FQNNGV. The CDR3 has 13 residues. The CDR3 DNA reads TGTGCCTCTGGAGACGCGGATAGCTATGGCTACACCTTC. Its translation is CASGDADSYGYTF.

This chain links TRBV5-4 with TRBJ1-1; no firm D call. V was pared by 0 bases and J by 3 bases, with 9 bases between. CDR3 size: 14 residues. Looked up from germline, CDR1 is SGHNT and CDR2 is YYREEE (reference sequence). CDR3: CASSLGARDTEAFF. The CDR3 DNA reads TGTGCCAGCAGCTTGGGGGCCCGTGACACTGAAGCTTTCTTT.

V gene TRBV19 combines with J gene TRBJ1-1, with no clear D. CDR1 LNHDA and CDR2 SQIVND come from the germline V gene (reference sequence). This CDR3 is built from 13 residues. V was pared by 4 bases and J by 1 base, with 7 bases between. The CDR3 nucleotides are TGTGCCAGTAGTACAGGAGGGAACACTGAAGCTTTCTTT. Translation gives CASSTGGNTEAFF.

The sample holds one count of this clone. Written as DNA, the CDR3 is TGTGCCAGCAGTGACGGGGGTTCTCCTGAAGCTTTCTTT. Translated: CASSDGGSPEAFF. The gene calls are TRBV2 and TRBJ1-1, with D perhaps matching TRBD1 (5 bases). Germline CDR1 reads SNHLY; CDR2 reads FYNNEI. The length of the CDR3 is 13 residues. Trimming cost V 3 bases and J 6 bases, with 11 bases left between them.

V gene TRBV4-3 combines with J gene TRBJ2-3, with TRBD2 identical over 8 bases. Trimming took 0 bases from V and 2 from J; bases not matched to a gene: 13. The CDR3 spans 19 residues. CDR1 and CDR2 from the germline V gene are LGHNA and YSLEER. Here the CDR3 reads CASSQDRGLVIGPTDTQYF. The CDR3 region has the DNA TGCGCCAGCAGCCAAGATAGGGGACTAGTTATTGGCCCCACAGATACGCAGTATTTT.

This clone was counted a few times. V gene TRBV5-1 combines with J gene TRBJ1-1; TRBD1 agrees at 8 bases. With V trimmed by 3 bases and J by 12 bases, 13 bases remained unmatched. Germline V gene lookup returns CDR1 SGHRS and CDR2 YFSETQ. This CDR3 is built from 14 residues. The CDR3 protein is CASSSREKDRGTFF. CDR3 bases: TGCGCCAGCAGCTCCCGAGAAAAAGACAGGGGAACTTTCTTT.

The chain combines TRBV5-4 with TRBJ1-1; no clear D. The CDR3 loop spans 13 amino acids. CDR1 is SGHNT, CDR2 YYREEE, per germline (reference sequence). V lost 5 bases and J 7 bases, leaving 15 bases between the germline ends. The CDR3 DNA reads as TGTGCCAGCAGACCCGGACTCGGGGTTGAAGCTTTCTTT. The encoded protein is CASRPGLGVEAFF.

The CDR3 nucleotides are TGTGCCAGCAGCGTACAGTGGGGGCCCTACAATGAGCAGTTCTTC. It translates to CASSVQWGPYNEQFF. The J gene is TRBJ2-1, the V gene TRBV9; tentative D call: TRBD1 (6 bases). This CDR3 region has 15 residues. The germline V gene encodes CDR1 SGDLS and CDR2 YYNGEE. V gave up 1 base and J gave up 2 bases, with 10 bases separating them.

The CDR3 is CASSSIRDRGGEKLFF. Written as DNA, the CDR3 is TGTGCCAGCAGCTCGATCCGGGACAGGGGGGGTGAAAAACTGTTTTTT. The J gene is TRBJ1-4, the V gene TRBV11-2; 11 bases are a match to TRBD1. Germline V gene lookup returns CDR1 SGHAT and CDR2 FQNNGV. The CDR3 loop spans 16 amino acids. With V trimmed by 4 bases and J by 7 bases, 8 bases remained unmatched.

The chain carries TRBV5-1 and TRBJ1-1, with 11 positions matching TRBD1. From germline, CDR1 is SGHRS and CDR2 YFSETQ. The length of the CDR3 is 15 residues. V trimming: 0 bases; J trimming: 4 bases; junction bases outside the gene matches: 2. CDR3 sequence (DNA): TGCGCCAGCAGCTTGGTTGGACAGGGGGCCACTGAAGCTTTCTTT. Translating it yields CASSLVGQGATEAFF.

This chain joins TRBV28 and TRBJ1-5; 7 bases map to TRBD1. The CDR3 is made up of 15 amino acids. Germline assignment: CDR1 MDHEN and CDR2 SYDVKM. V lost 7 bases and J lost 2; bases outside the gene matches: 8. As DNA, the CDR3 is TGTGCCAGCACCCCCTCTACAGGGGGCAATCAGCCCCAGCATTTT. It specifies CASTPSTGGNQPQHF.